One and the same sample provided the 2 T cell receptor beta chains below, sequenced in a study of T-cell memory formation after mild COVID-19. TCRdb re-derived calls from the 5' RACE reads in MiXCR, one entry per CDR3 protein. The sample yields about 27,000 distinct CDR3 sequences, around 15% seen once. Sequenced: PBMCs or a T cell subset sorted from them (not recorded which). Receptor source: an adult who had mild COVID-19 (a few samples of this study predate the infection). Cell type and time point are not known.

Many counts were recorded for this clonotype. The chain employs TRBV9 and TRBJ2-1; 8 nucleotides align to TRBD2. This CDR3 has 20 amino acids. V lost 0 bases and J lost 3; bases outside the gene matches: 17. Germline loops: CDR1 SGDLS, CDR2 YYNGEE. This CDR3 reads CASSVVSHVGAGGIYNEQFF. The CDR3 nucleotides read TGTGCCAGCAGCGTAGTATCCCACGTTGGGGCGGGAGGAATCTACAATGAGCAGTTCTTC. The variable domain in full, with the rest retrieved from reference TRBV9 and TRBJ2-1, is DSGVTQTPKHLITATGQRVTLRCSPRSGDLSVYWYQQSLDQGLQFLIQYYNGEERAKGNILERFSAQQFPDLHSELNLSSLELGDSALYFCASSVVSHVGAGGIYNEQFFGPGTRLTVL.

The CDR3 is CASSIPGQHTGELFF. The CDR3 bases are TGTGCCAGTAGTATACCGGGACAACACACCGGGGAGCTGTTTTTT. The chain joins TRBV19 to TRBJ2-2, with D tentatively TRBD1 (6 bases). Germline assignment: CDR1 LNHDA and CDR2 SQIVND (reference sequence). This CDR3 spans 15 amino acids. The V end was cut by 2 bases, the J end by 3 bases, with 10 bases between.